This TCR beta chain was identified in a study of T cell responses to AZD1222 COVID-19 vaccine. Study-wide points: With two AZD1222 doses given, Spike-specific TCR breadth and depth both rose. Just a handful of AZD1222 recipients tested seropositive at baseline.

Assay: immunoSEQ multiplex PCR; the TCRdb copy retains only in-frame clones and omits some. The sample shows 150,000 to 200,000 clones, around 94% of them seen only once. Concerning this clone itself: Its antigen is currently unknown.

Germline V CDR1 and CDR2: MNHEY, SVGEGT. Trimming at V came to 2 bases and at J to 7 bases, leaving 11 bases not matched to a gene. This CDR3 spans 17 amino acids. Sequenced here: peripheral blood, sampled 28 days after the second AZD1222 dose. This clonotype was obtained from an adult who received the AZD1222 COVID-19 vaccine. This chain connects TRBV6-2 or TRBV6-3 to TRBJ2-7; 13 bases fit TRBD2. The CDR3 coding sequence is TGTGCCAGCAGTTACGGGACTAGCGGGAAGTCTTTGGGTGAGCAGTACTTC. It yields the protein CASSYGTSGKSLGEQYF.